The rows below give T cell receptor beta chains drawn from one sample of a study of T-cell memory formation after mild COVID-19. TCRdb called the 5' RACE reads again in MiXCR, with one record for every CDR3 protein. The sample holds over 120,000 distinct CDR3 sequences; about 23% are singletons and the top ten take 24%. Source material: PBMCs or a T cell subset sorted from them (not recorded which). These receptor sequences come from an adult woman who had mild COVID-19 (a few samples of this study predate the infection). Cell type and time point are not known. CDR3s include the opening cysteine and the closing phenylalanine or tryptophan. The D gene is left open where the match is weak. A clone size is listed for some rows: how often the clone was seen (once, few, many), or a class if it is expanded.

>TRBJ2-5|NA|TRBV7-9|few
CASSPTPGGAGETQYF
TGTGCCAGCAGCCCTACCCCTGGGGGGGCAGGGGAGACCCAGTACTTC
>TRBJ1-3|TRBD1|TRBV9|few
CASSVADRDVNTIYF
TGTGCCAGCAGCGTAGCCGACAGGGACGTGAACACCATATATTTT
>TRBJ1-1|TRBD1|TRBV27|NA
CASGPLPGQGMNTEAFF
TGTGCCAGCGGCCCATTACCGGGACAGGGGATGAACACTGAAGCTTTCTTT
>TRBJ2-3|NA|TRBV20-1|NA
CSARVMATTTDTQYF
TGCAGTGCTAGAGTAATGGCGACCACCACAGATACGCAGTATTTT
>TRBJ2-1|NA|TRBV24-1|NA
CATRAGVGNEQFF
TGTGCCACCAGGGCAGGGGTAGGCAATGAGCAGTTCTTC
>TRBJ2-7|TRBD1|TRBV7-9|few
CASSLTGGLYEQYF
TGTGCCAGCAGCTTGACAGGGGGCCTCTACGAGCAGTACTTC
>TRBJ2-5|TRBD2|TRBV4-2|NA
CASSHPGTSGQETQYF
TGTGCCAGCAGCCATCCCGGGACTAGCGGTCAAGAGACCCAGTACTTC
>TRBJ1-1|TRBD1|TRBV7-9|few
CASRPGGGNTEAFF
TGTGCCAGCAGGCCAGGGGGCGGGAACACTGAAGCTTTCTTT
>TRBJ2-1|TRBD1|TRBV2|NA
CASSPDRADRGPMGYEQFF
TGTGCCAGCAGTCCAGACCGGGCCGACAGGGGTCCGATGGGGTATGAGCAGTTCTTC
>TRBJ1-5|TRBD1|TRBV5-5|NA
CASSWDRGQPQHF
TGTGCCAGCAGCTGGGACAGGGGACAGCCCCAGCATTTT
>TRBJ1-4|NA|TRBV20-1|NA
CSARGVPTSPEKLFF
TGCAGTGCTCGGGGGGTCCCGACCTCCCCTGAAAAACTGTTTTTT
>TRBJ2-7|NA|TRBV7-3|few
CASSLSGGSTYEQYF
TGTGCCAGCAGCTTAAGTGGGGGCTCAACCTACGAGCAGTACTTC
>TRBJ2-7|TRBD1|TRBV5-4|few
CASSSGTGLREQYF
TGTGCCAGCAGCTCCGGGACAGGGCTACGAGAGCAGTACTTC
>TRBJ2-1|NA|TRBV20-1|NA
CSAREGGTYNEQFF
TGCAGTGCTAGAGAGGGCGGGACCTACAATGAGCAGTTCTTC
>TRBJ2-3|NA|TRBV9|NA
CASSVGGGSTDTQYF
TGTGCCAGCAGCGTAGGAGGGGGGAGCACAGATACGCAGTATTTT
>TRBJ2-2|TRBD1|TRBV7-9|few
CASSLAPGQGKNTGELFF
TGTGCCAGCAGCTTAGCGCCCGGACAGGGGAAGAACACCGGGGAGCTGTTTTTT
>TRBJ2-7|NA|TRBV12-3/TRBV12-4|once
CASSSSDRTYEQYF
TGTGCCAGCAGTTCCTCAGACAGGACCTACGAGCAGTACTTC
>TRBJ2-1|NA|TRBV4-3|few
CASSQDPGFNEQFF
TGCGCCAGCAGCCAAGATCCAGGATTCAATGAGCAGTTCTTC
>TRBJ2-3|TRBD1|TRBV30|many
CAWYDREPSTDTQYF
TGTGCCTGGTATGACAGGGAACCTAGCACAGATACGCAGTATTTT
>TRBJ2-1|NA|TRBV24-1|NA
CATSGDLAVDEQFF
TGTGCCACCAGCGGGGACTTAGCGGTCGATGAGCAGTTCTTC
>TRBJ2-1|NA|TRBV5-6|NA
CASSSSIIDEQFF
TGTGCCAGCAGCTCCTCAATTATTGATGAGCAGTTCTTC
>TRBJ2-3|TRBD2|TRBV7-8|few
CASSSREGDTDTQYF
TGTGCCAGCAGCTCCCGGGAGGGCGACACAGATACGCAGTATTTT
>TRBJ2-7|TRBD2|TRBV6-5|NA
CASSNGGRGYEQYF
TGTGCCAGCAGCAACGGGGGGAGAGGCTACGAGCAGTACTTC
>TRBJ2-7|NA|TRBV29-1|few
CSVEDRVGGNYEQYF
TGCAGCGTTGAAGATCGCGTAGGTGGCAACTACGAGCAGTACTTC
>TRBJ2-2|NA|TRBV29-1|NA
CSVGGPGLGRGELFF
TGCAGCGTTGGGGGGCCCGGGTTAGGTCGCGGGGAGCTGTTTTTT
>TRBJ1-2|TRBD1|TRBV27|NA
CASSSRDRDNYGYTF
TGTGCCAGCAGTTCCAGGGACAGGGATAACTATGGCTACACCTTC
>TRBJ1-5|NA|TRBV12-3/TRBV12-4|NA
CASSNSVAQPQHF
TGTGCCAGCAGCAACAGCGTAGCGCAGCCCCAGCATTTT
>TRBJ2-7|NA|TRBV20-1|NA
CSAQHQWDEQYF
TGCAGTGCCCAGCATCAGTGGGACGAGCAGTACTTC
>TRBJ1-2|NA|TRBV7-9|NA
CASSSLESGYTF
TGTGCCAGCAGCTCCCTGGAGTCTGGCTACACCTTC
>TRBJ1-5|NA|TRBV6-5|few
CASSYSGRDGQPQHF
TGTGCCAGCAGTTACTCGGGCAGGGATGGTCAGCCCCAGCATTTT
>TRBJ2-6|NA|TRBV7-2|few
CASRSVFFSGANVLTF
TGTGCCAGCAGATCCGTGTTCTTCTCTGGGGCCAACGTCCTGACTTTC
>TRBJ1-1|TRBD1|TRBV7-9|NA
CASSNRDRMNTEAFF
TGTGCCAGCAGCAACCGGGACAGGATGAACACTGAAGCTTTCTTT
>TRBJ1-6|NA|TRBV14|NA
CASSQEGGSYNSPLHF
TGTGCCAGCAGCCAAGAGGGGGGCTCCTATAATTCACCCCTCCACTTT
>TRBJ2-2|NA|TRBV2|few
CASSDPPGSGELFF
TGTGCCAGCAGTGACCCGCCGGGTTCTGGGGAGCTGTTTTTT
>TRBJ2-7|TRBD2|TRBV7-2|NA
CASSHGASGGIGASYEQYF
TGTGCCAGCAGCCATGGGGCTAGCGGGGGTATCGGTGCCTCCTACGAGCAGTACTTC
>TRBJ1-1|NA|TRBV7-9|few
CASTFSGTEAFF
TGTGCCAGCACCTTTTCGGGCACTGAAGCTTTCTTT
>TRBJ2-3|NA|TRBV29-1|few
CSVEKVTTDTQYF
TGCAGCGTTGAAAAGGTAACGACAGATACGCAGTATTTT
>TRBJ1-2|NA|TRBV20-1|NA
CSARDQGLSYGYTF
TGCAGTGCTAGAGATCAGGGTCTCAGCTATGGCTACACCTTC
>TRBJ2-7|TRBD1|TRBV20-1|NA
CSASPWDRGSYEQYF
TGCAGTGCTAGCCCCTGGGACAGGGGATCCTACGAGCAGTACTTC